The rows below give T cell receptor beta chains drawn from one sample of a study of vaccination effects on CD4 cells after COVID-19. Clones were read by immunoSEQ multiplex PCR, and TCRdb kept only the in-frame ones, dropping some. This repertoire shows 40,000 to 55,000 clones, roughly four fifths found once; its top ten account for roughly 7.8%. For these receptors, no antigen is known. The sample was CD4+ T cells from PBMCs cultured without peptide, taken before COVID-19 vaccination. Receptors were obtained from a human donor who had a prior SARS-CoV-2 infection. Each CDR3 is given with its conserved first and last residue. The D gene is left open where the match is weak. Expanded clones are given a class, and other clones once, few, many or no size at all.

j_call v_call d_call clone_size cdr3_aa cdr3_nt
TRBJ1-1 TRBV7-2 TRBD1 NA CASSLRGLVTEAFF TGTGCCAGCAGCTTAAGGGGGCTGGTCACTGAAGCTTTCTTT
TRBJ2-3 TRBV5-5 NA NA CASSYSSTDTQYF TGTGCCAGCAGCTACAGCTCCACAGATACGCAGTATTTT
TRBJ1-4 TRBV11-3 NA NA CASSNQGQGNEKLFF TGTGCCAGCAGCAACCAGGGGCAGGGTAATGAAAAACTGTTTTTT
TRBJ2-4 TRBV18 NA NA CASSPPGNRLAKNIQYF TGTGCCAGCTCACCTCCAGGGAACCGACTAGCCAAAAACATTCAGTACTTC
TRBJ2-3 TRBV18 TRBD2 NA CASSLYLRPSGGPDTQYF TGTGCCAGCTCACTCTACCTCCGGCCTAGCGGGGGGCCAGATACGCAGTATTTT
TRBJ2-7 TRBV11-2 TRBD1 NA CASSLDVPGDSEQYF TGTGCCAGCAGCTTAGACGTACCAGGGGACAGCGAGCAGTACTTC
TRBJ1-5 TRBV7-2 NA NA CASSSDLQPQHF TGTGCCAGCAGCTCAGATCTCCAGCCCCAGCATTTT
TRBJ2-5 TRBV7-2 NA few CASRESGETQYF TGTGCCAGCAGGGAATCCGGAGAGACCCAGTACTTC
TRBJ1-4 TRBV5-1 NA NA CASSLGRVDEKLFF TGCGCCAGCAGCTTGGGGCGGGTGGATGAAAAACTGTTTTTT
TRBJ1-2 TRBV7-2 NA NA CASSPDRTGGGYTF TGTGCCAGCAGCCCTGACCGGACCGGGGGCGGCTACACCTTC
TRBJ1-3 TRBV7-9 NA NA CASSWRIDRMRGNTIYF TGTGCCAGCAGCTGGCGGATCGACAGAATGAGGGGAAACACCATATATTTT
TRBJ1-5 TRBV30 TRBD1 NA CAWSARQGVWQPQHF TGTGCCTGGAGTGCGCGGCAGGGGGTTTGGCAGCCCCAGCATTTT
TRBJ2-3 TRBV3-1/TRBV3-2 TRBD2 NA CASSHPGTSGRAWGDTQYF TGTGCCAGCAGCCACCCCGGGACTAGCGGGAGGGCCTGGGGAGATACGCAGTATTTT
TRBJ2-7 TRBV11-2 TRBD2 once CASSLGRIAGTYEQYF TGTGCCAGCAGCTTAGGTCGCATAGCGGGGACCTACGAGCAGTACTTC
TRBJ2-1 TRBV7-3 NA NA CASSLSFDNEQFF TGTGCCAGCAGCTTAAGTTTCGACAATGAGCAGTTCTTC
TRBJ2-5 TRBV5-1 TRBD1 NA CASSTGTGDGETQYF TGCGCCAGCAGCACCGGGACAGGGGATGGTGAGACCCAGTACTTC
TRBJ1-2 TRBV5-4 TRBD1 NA CASSLPGQRYGYTF TGTGCCAGCAGCTTGCCGGGACAGCGTTATGGCTACACCTTC
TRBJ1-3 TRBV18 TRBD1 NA CASSPYSPGTAGNTIYF TGTGCCAGCTCACCTTACTCTCCCGGGACAGCTGGAAACACCATATATTTT
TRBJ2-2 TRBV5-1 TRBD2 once CASSLGLPLGGLAEYTGELFF TGCGCCAGCAGCTTGGGTCTGCCGTTGGGGGGACTAGCGGAGTACACCGGGGAGCTGTTTTTT
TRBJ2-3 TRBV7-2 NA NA CASSLRSLDTQYF TGTGCCAGCAGCTTACGATCTCTGGATACGCAGTATTTT